This T cell receptor beta chain is from a study of T cell responses to AZD1222 COVID-19 vaccine. Worth noting for this clone: The antigen remains undetermined.

Broader study findings: White British ancestry dominated among donors, who included more females, and clonal diversity was possibly underestimated.

The table came from immunoSEQ multiplex PCR; TCRdb's copy has only in-frame clones and leaves some out. The sample includes nearly 200,000 clones, approximately 95% of them seen just once. This material consisted of peripheral blood, taken 28 days after the second AZD1222 dose. The sequence derives from an adult who received the AZD1222 COVID-19 vaccine.

The CDR3 here is CASSSTGGINEKLFF. In nucleotides, the CDR3 is TGTGCCAGCAGCTCTACAGGGGGAATAAATGAAAAACTGTTTTTT. The chain uses TRBV7-2 and TRBJ1-4, with TRBD1 matching 8 bases. The CDR3 spans 15 residues. With 4 bases clipped from V and 5 bases from J, the junction kept 6 bases outside the gene matches. CDR1 SGHTA and CDR2 FQGNSA come from the germline V gene.